This T cell receptor (beta chain) was sequenced for a study of blood T cells in healthy people across ages. Whole-study results and caveats: Getting older went along with TCR beta diversity per million T cells dropping roughly linearly.

In the case of this clonotype: Its antigen is still unknown. Given a much more abundant clone one base away, this may be a read error.

Using a J-beta primer mix together with a sample-barcoded 5' primer, a second PCR was run for about 7 to 12 cycles. TCRdb re-analysed the 5' RACE reads in MiXCR, keeping a single row per CDR3 protein. The sample has about a million distinct CDR3 sequences, approximately 38% seen once. The CDR3 extends over 13 amino acids. The germline V and J ends were trimmed by 10 bases and 5 bases, with 17 bases remaining between them. Germline CDR1 SGHTA, CDR2 FQGNSA. The V and J genes are TRBV7-2 and TRBJ1-2, with D possibly matching TRBD1 (6 bases). This TCR derives from a man aged 18 to 29 in good health. The material sequenced was blood. In DNA, the CDR3 is TGTGCCACAACTGCAGGGACACAGTATGGCTACACCTTC. It codes for CATTAGTQYGYTF.